This TCR beta chain was identified during a study of glioma-infiltrating T cells. Overall study findings and caveats: Non-neoplastic patients had below-expected tissue-blood divergence, while all gliomas exceeded expectation.

Amplification of TCR alpha and beta CDR3 regions from RNA used iRepertoire nested multiplex PCR. Input was roughly 85-450 ng of tissue mRNA or PBMC total RNA. MiXCR, applied by TCRdb to the multiplex PCR reads, yields one record per CDR3 protein. The repertoire holds about 180,000 distinct CDR3 sequences, about 40% seen once, with roughly 5.4% in the top ten. As to this clonotype: Its antigen is as yet unknown.

The V gene's germline CDR1 is KGHSH and CDR2 LQKENI. The V gene lost 6 bases and the J gene lost 6 bases, with 15 bases spanning the gap. The CDR3 has 13 residues. The receptor was isolated from a human donor with low-grade glioma or glioblastoma, undergoing nonglioma brain surgery, or in good health (not recorded which). The chain employs TRBV18 and TRBJ2-7; the D is unclear. The sequenced sample consisted of glioma tissue, nonneoplastic brain tissue, or PBMCs (not recorded which). The CDR3 spells CASSITRGREQYF. Here the CDR3 DNA reads TGTGCCAGCTCGATAACCCGTGGCCGCGAGCAGTACTTC. The full variable domain, with the rest looked up from reference TRBV18 and TRBJ2-7, is NAGVMQNPRHLVRRRGQEARLRCSPMKGHSHVYWYRQLPEEGLKFMVYLQKENIIDESGMPKERFSAEFPKEGPSILRIQQVVRGDSAAYFCASSITRGREQYFGPGTRLTVT.